The 4 T cell receptor beta chains in this list originate from one sample, sequenced in a study of post-analysis software for immune sequencing data. Included in the TCR beta cDNA libraries were unique molecular identifiers. TCRdb passed the PCR reads through MiXCR, listing each CDR3 protein once. The sample contains 600,000 to 700,000 distinct CDR3 sequences, more than 50% of which appear only once. For these TCRs, the target antigens are not known. Regarding the study as a whole: Included in a set of roughly 5 TRBV segments more frequent in patients than controls were TRBV5-6, TRBV5-1 and TRBV20-1.

Sequenced: blood. The origin of the receptors is a girl aged 2 to 9 with multiple sclerosis.

CDR3 residues: CASSPASGGIETQYF. CDR3 nucleotide sequence: TGTGCCAGCAGTCCAGCTAGCGGGGGGATCGAGACCCAGTACTTC. This rearrangement joins TRBV7-7 to TRBJ2-5; TRBD2 agrees at 11 bases. The CDR3 runs 15 residues. Germline CDR1 and CDR2: SSHAT and FNYEAQ (reference sequence). The J segment lost 5 bases and the V segment lost 6 bases, leaving 8 bases of the junction unmatched.

This chain joins TRBV6-8 and TRBJ2-7; TRBD1 matches at 9 bases. V shed 2 bases and J 1 base; nucleotides not matched to a gene: 3. The CDR3 contains 15 residues. Per germline, CDR1 MNHGY and CDR2 SAAAGT. The CDR3 DNA reads TGTGCCAGCAGTTACCCCGGACAGGGGTCCTACGAGCAGTACTTC. Protein sequence: CASSYPGQGSYEQYF.

This clonotype was found a few times. The chain is built from TRBV3-1 and TRBJ2-1, with TRBD2 matching 10 bases. V gave up 0 bases and J gave up 10 bases; unmatched junction bases: 12. Germline V lookup: CDR1 LGHDT, CDR2 YNNKEL (reference sequence). The CDR3 consists of 17 residues. Here the CDR3 DNA reads TGTGCCAGCAGCCAAGATGAGGGGCTAGCGGGAGCTTGGGAGCAGTTCTTC. Protein sequence: CASSQDEGLAGAWEQFF.

This chain uses TRBV2 with TRBJ2-1, with D maybe TRBD2 (6 bases). CDR3 length: 14 residues. Germline V CDR1 and CDR2: SNHLY, FYNNEI. Trimming took off 5 bases at V and 12 bases at J, with 20 bases between the two ends. CDR3 in DNA: TGTGCCAGCAGTCGGGAACTAGCTGCGGATGGGCAGTTCTTC. Amino acids: CASSRELAADGQFF.